The next 18 T cell receptor beta chains were all read from a single sample in a study of glioma-infiltrating T cells after dendritic cell vaccination. TCRdb keeps only in-frame clones here, not all; method: immunoSEQ multiplex PCR. The sample has roughly 100,000 clones, roughly 87% seen once. Time point denoted: after dendritic cell vaccination, including at tumor progression/relapse. The sample consisted of blood, taken after dendritic cell vaccination. The receptors were sampled from a human donor with glioblastoma.

V usage is TRBV7-9 and J usage is TRBJ1-5; no clear D. Per germline, CDR1 SEHNR and CDR2 FQNEAQ (reference sequence). Deletions cut 8 bases from V and 0 bases from J, with 11 bases between. The CDR3 length is 14 residues. The CDR3, as DNA: TGTGCCAGCGGAACAGATTATAGCAATCAGCCCCAGCATTTT. This encodes CASGTDYSNQPQHF.

In regard to this clone: Different DNA sequences within this sample yield the same CDR3. This chain uses TRBV2 with TRBJ1-5; possible D gene TRBD1, 6 bases. This CDR3 is 14 amino acids long. Trimming cost V 4 bases and J 4 bases, with 11 bases left between them. Germline values: CDR1 SNHLY, CDR2 FYNNEI. CDR3 in DNA: TGTGCCAGCAGTGTAGAGAGGGGGAATCAGCCCCAGCATTTT. It yields the protein CASSVERGNQPQHF.

The rearrangement joins TRBV12-5 to TRBJ1-1; D possibly corresponds to TRBD1 (5 bases). The CDR3 has 15 residues. Germline values: CDR1 LGHNT, CDR2 FRNRAP. V shed 5 bases and J shed 5 bases, with 18 bases lying between them. The CDR3 here is CASGPVPGVRTEAFF. The CDR3 region has the DNA TGTGCTAGTGGTCCCGTCCCGGGGGTGAGAACTGAAGCTTTCTTT.

This chain joins TRBV7-2 and TRBJ1-2, with TRBD1 as a possible D gene (5 bases). CDR1 and CDR2 (germline): SGHTA, FQGNSA. The V gene lost 1 base and the J gene lost 8 bases, with 17 bases spanning the gap. CDR3 length equals 15 residues. CDR3 coding DNA: TGTGCCAGCAGCTTAGTAAACCAGGGTCCTGGAGGCTACACCTTC. Amino acid sequence: CASSLVNQGPGGYTF.

This clone was picked up a small number of times. The chain uses TRBV4-1 and TRBJ1-2; D may be TRBD1 (6 bases). V gave up 0 bases and J gave up 4 bases, with 9 bases separating them. Per germline, CDR1 MGHRA and CDR2 YSYEKL. The CDR3 length is 14 residues. CDR3 in amino acids: CASSQDTGFYGYTF. DNA of the CDR3: TGCGCCAGCAGCCAAGATACAGGGTTCTATGGCTACACCTTC.

V gene TRBV7-6 combines with J gene TRBJ2-1; D possibly corresponds to TRBD2 (7 bases). Germline V gives CDR1 SGHVS, CDR2 FNYEAQ. V dropped 1 base and J dropped 10 bases, with 17 bases sitting between them. The CDR3 has 15 residues. The CDR3 nucleotides read TGTGCCAGCAGCTTAGGAGGGAGGTCGGGGGGCGAGCAGTTCTTC. Its translation: CASSLGGRSGGEQFF. The full variable domain, in which reference TRBV7-6 and TRBJ2-1 provide the parts outside the CDR3, is GAGVSQSPRYKVTKRGQDVALRCDPISGHVSLYWYRQALGQGPEFLTYFNYEAQQDKSGLPNDRFSAERPEGSISTLTIQRTEQRDSAMYRCASSLGGRSGGEQFFGPGTRLTVL.

The gene calls are TRBV5-1 and TRBJ1-6; no reliable D call. Germline loops: CDR1 SGHRS, CDR2 YFSETQ. This CDR3 is built from 14 residues. V was clipped by 1 base and J by 8 bases, with 10 bases between them. In DNA, the CDR3 is TGCGCCAGCAGCTTGATAGTTAATGATTCACCCCTCCACTTT. This gives the protein CASSLIVNDSPLHF.

V is TRBV6-6 and J is TRBJ2-5; a possible D gene is TRBD2 (6 bases). The CDR3 extends over 14 amino acids. Germline V gives CDR1 MNHNY, CDR2 SVGAGI (reference sequence). Between the trimmed V and J ends, which lost 5 bases and 2 bases, there was a span of 12 bases. CDR3 nucleotides: TGTGCCAGCAGTACCGACGGGGGTCAAGAGACCCAGTACTTC. Amino acids: CASSTDGGQETQYF.

This chain uses TRBV5-1 with TRBJ2-2; perhaps TRBD1 as D (5 bases). The V end was cut by 1 base, the J end by 7 bases, with 17 bases between. This CDR3 is built from 16 residues. Per the germline V gene, CDR1 is SGHRS and CDR2 is YFSETQ. In DNA form, the CDR3 reads TGCGCCAGCAGCTTGTCCGGCAGGGTCGGCATCGGGGAGCTGTTTTTT. As protein: CASSLSGRVGIGELFF.

The chain employs TRBV11-2 and TRBJ1-1; the match to TRBD1 covers 7 bases. With 1 base clipped from V and 5 bases from J, the junction kept 13 bases outside the gene matches. The CDR3 is 17 amino acids. The germline V gene encodes CDR1 SGHAT and CDR2 FQNNGV. CDR3 nucleotide sequence: TGTGCCAGCAGCTTAGTTACCGGGACAGCTATACCGACTGAAGCTTTCTTT. As protein: CASSLVTGTAIPTEAFF.

This chain uses TRBV19 with TRBJ1-2; D remains unclear. V lost 1 base, J lost 1 base, and 13 bases lay in between. Germline V gene data show CDR1 as LNHDA and CDR2 as SQIVND (reference sequence). This CDR3 is 16 amino acids long. In DNA, the CDR3 is TGTGCCAGTAGTATAGTTTCCGGAACGGGTAACTATGGCTACACCTTC. As protein: CASSIVSGTGNYGYTF.

The chain couples TRBV15 to TRBJ1-1, with D hard to call. V was trimmed by 7 bases and J by 1 base, leaving 13 bases between them. The germline CDR1 and CDR2 sequences are LNHNV and YYDKDF (reference sequence). This CDR3 has 14 residues. The CDR3 protein is CATTPGNRNTEAFF. CDR3 nucleotide sequence: TGTGCCACCACGCCTGGAAACAGGAACACTGAAGCTTTCTTT.

The chain is built from TRBV28 and TRBJ2-2; maybe TRBD1 (5 bases). The ends were cut back, 2 bases at V and 6 bases at J, with 10 bases in the middle. Germline loops: CDR1 MDHEN, CDR2 SYDVKM. CDR3 length: 14 amino acids. The CDR3 reads CASSLRQRPGELFF. For the CDR3, the DNA is TGTGCCAGCAGTTTACGACAGAGGCCCGGGGAGCTGTTTTTT.

This chain uses TRBV7-6 with TRBJ1-2, with no clear D. The CDR3 sequence is 12 residues long. Germline CDR1 and CDR2: SGHVS and FNYEAQ. V lost 5 bases, J lost 9 bases, and 13 bases lay in between. The CDR3 here is CASSLREGSYTF. Here the CDR3 DNA reads TGTGCCAGCAGCCTCCGGGAGGGAAGCTACACCTTC.

The chain joins TRBV4-1 to TRBJ2-2; 7 positions agree with TRBD1. V gave up 1 base and J gave up 6 bases; unmatched junction bases: 11. The CDR3 loop spans 17 amino acids. CDR1 MGHRA and CDR2 YSYEKL come from the germline V gene. This CDR3 reads CASSQAADRELAGELFF. CDR3 in DNA: TGCGCCAGCAGCCAAGCGGCCGACAGGGAGCTTGCCGGGGAGCTGTTTTTT.

CDR3 region: CASSFGTGDNSPLHF. CDR3 coding DNA: TGCGCCAGCAGCTTCGGGACGGGAGATAATTCACCCCTCCACTTT. The V call is TRBV5-1, the J call TRBJ1-6, with D possibly being TRBD1 (5 bases). Germline CDR1 and CDR2: SGHRS and YFSETQ. V gave up 2 bases and J gave up 5 bases, with 11 bases separating them. This CDR3 is built from 15 residues.

This sequence joins TRBV7-2 and TRBJ2-1; tentative D call: TRBD2 (6 bases). This CDR3 spans 16 amino acids. In germline, CDR1 is SGHTA, CDR2 FQGNSA. The V end was cut by 1 base, the J end by 4 bases, with 14 bases between. The CDR3 DNA sequence: TGTGCCAGCAGCTTAGTTTCTAGCGAGCCATACAATGAGCAGTTCTTC. Protein sequence: CASSLVSSEPYNEQFF. Full variable domain (outside the CDR3, taken from reference TRBV7-2 and TRBJ2-1): GAGVSQSPSNKVTEKGKDVELRCDPISGHTALYWYRQSLGQGLEFLIYFQGNSAPDKSGLPSDRFSAERTGGSVSTLTIQRTQQEDSAVYLCASSLVSSEPYNEQFFGPGTRLTVL.

V is TRBV7-2 and J is TRBJ1-1; no definite D call. The CDR3 covers 15 residues. Germline CDR1 and CDR2: SGHTA and FQGNSA. V shed 6 bases and J shed 4 bases, with 18 bases lying between them. The CDR3 sequence: CASRSGGKGGTEAFF. For the CDR3, the DNA is TGTGCCAGCAGATCCGGAGGTAAGGGCGGCACTGAAGCTTTCTTT.